The rows below give T cell receptor beta chains drawn from one sample of a study of T cell changes during pregnancy in multiple sclerosis. Assay used: immunoSEQ multiplex PCR; TCRdb lists only in-frame clones, some missing. In the table there are some 40,000 clones, 85% to 90% of which are singletons. The sample consisted of peripheral blood, taken in the second trimester of pregnancy. The source of these receptors is a female donor in good health, enrolled as a control in a pregnancy study. Both conserved end residues are part of each CDR3. Each record gives: J gene, clone size, D gene, V gene, CDR3 protein, CDR3 DNA. D genes are given only for firm matches. Size values are once, few and many counts, or a class for expanded clones, and some rows have none.

TRBJ1-5 NA TRBD1 TRBV27 CASSLFGTGGGDQPQHF TGTGCCAGCAGTTTATTTGGGACAGGGGGCGGTGATCAGCCCCAGCATTTT
TRBJ2-3 NA TRBD1 TRBV19 CASSIDRVGDTQYF TGTGCCAGTAGTATCGACAGGGTCGGTGATACGCAGTATTTT
TRBJ2-3 NA NA TRBV9 CASSVEGRGTDTQYF TGTGCCAGCAGCGTAGAGGGCCGGGGTACAGATACGCAGTATTTT
TRBJ2-3 NA NA TRBV19 CASSIGSRGVTDTQYF TGTGCCAGTAGTATAGGGTCCAGGGGGGTGACAGATACGCAGTATTTT
TRBJ1-5 NA NA TRBV19 CASFVTGILSNQPQHF TGTGCCAGTTTCGTAACCGGGATTTTAAGCAATCAGCCCCAGCATTTT
TRBJ2-3 NA TRBD1 TRBV28 CASSFWTGEHDTQYF TGTGCCAGCAGTTTCTGGACAGGGGAGCACGATACGCAGTATTTT
TRBJ1-1 few TRBD1 TRBV7-9 CASSTSTGGTEAFF TGTGCCAGCAGCACCTCGACAGGGGGCACTGAAGCTTTCTTT
TRBJ2-3 NA NA TRBV7-2 CASSLGLGGGTNTDTQYF TGTGCCAGCAGCTTAGGGTTGGGGGGAGGGACAAACACAGATACGCAGTATTTT
TRBJ1-3 NA TRBD1 TRBV28 CASSPTGTALIGNTIYF TGTGCCAGCAGCCCTACCGGGACAGCTTTAATCGGAAACACCATATATTTT
TRBJ1-5 NA NA TRBV6-1 CASSDEGGPQHF TGTGCCAGCAGTGACGAGGGTGGGCCCCAGCATTTT
TRBJ2-7 NA TRBD1 TRBV4-2 CASSQDKPPGQGYEQYF TGTGCCAGCAGCCAAGATAAGCCCCCAGGACAGGGCTACGAGCAGTACTTC
TRBJ2-7 NA NA TRBV2 CASSDTDQEVTEQYF TGTGCCAGCAGTGACACCGATCAAGAGGTGACCGAGCAGTACTTC
TRBJ2-3 NA NA TRBV7-9 CAIPIRRRISSTDTQYF TGTGCCATTCCTATCCGGAGGCGAATTTCTAGCACAGATACGCAGTATTTT
TRBJ1-4 NA NA TRBV30 CAWAGATNEKLFF TGTGCCTGGGCGGGGGCAACTAATGAAAAACTGTTTTTT
TRBJ2-1 once TRBD2 TRBV11-2 CASSFTLAGGGQNEQFF TGTGCCAGCAGCTTCACGTTAGCGGGAGGCGGTCAAAATGAGCAGTTCTTC
TRBJ1-2 NA NA TRBV5-8 CASSLGTWNGYTF TGTGCCAGCAGCTTGGGGACATGGAATGGCTACACCTTC
TRBJ1-6 NA NA TRBV30 CAGGATFNSPLHF TGTGCCGGCGGGGCAACCTTTAATTCACCCCTCCACTTT
TRBJ2-5 NA NA TRBV6-5 CASRLQETQYF TGTGCCAGCAGGCTACAAGAGACCCAGTACTTC
TRBJ1-2 NA NA TRBV9 CASSVAGKYGYTF TGTGCCAGCAGCGTAGCAGGGAAATATGGCTACACCTTC
TRBJ2-3 once TRBD1 TRBV18 CASSPPPFMRQGGDTQYF TGTGCCAGCTCACCACCCCCGTTCATGCGACAGGGGGGGGATACGCAGTATTTT
TRBJ1-4 NA NA TRBV5-1 CASRLNRGEKLFF TGCGCCAGCAGGTTAAATAGGGGTGAAAAACTGTTTTTT
TRBJ2-3 NA NA TRBV9 CASSVGGGSTDTQYF TGTGCCAGCAGCGTAGGCGGCGGGAGCACAGATACGCAGTATTTT
TRBJ2-7 NA TRBD1 TRBV11-2 CASSLGSGGEQYF TGTGCCAGCAGCTTAGGGTCAGGGGGAGAGCAGTACTTC
TRBJ2-6 NA NA TRBV4-1 CASSLAGQQSSGANVLTF TGCGCCAGCAGCCTTGCGGGACAGCAGAGCTCTGGGGCCAACGTCCTGACTTTC
TRBJ1-5 NA NA TRBV7-8 CASSLSTGSNQPQHF TGTGCCAGCAGCCTATCGACGGGGAGCAATCAGCCCCAGCATTTT
TRBJ2-2 NA TRBD1 TRBV2 CASSDVFGTGNTGELFF TGTGCCAGCAGTGACGTTTTCGGGACAGGAAACACCGGGGAGCTGTTTTTT
TRBJ1-4 NA NA TRBV18 CASSPSVEKLFF TGTGCCAGCTCACCCTCGGTCGAAAAACTGTTTTTT
TRBJ1-2 once NA TRBV7-2 CASSPLRTPGDYGYTF TGTGCCAGCAGTCCTCTTAGGACGCCCGGGGACTATGGCTACACCTTC
TRBJ2-4 NA NA TRBV29-1 CSVGEGPKNIQYF TGCAGCGTTGGAGAGGGCCCCAAAAACATTCAGTACTTC
TRBJ2-2 once NA TRBV2 CASKVGENRGELFF TGTGCCAGCAAGGTCGGGGAAAACCGAGGGGAGCTGTTTTTT
TRBJ2-7 NA TRBD2 TRBV30 CAWNVLAGERPYEQYF TGTGCCTGGAATGTCCTAGCGGGGGAGCGTCCCTACGAGCAGTACTTC
TRBJ2-5 few TRBD1 TRBV7-2 CASSLGGQGALKTQYF TGTGCCAGCAGCTTAGGCGGACAGGGTGCCCTTAAGACCCAGTACTTC
TRBJ1-1 NA NA TRBV5-1 CASSLALQGNTEAFF TGCGCCAGCAGCTTGGCCTTGCAGGGGAACACTGAAGCTTTCTTT
TRBJ2-7 NA TRBD2 TRBV13 CASSPRRRTRNYEQYF TGTGCCAGCAGCCCTAGACGACGGACTAGAAACTACGAGCAGTACTTC
TRBJ1-1 NA NA TRBV6-5 CASSYTGRSAEAFF TGTGCCAGCAGTTACACGGGGAGATCGGCTGAAGCTTTCTTT
TRBJ1-1 NA NA TRBV29-1 CSGGHHGVEAFF TGCAGCGGGGGCCACCACGGAGTTGAAGCTTTCTTT
TRBJ2-7 NA TRBD2 TRBV6-1 CASSERLAGIYEQYF TGTGCCAGCAGTGAAAGGCTAGCGGGGATCTACGAGCAGTACTTC
TRBJ2-7 NA NA TRBV6-1 CASKEEWAYEQYF TGTGCCAGCAAGGAGGAGTGGGCCTACGAGCAGTACTTC
TRBJ1-3 NA TRBD1 TRBV14 CASSPWTGVSTIYF TGTGCCAGCAGCCCGTGGACAGGCGTAAGCACCATATATTTT
TRBJ2-3 NA TRBD2 TRBV7-6 CASSLGSGGAPDTQYF TGTGCCAGCAGCTTAGGCAGCGGGGGGGCCCCAGATACGCAGTATTTT
TRBJ1-2 NA TRBD1 TRBV6-4 CASSDSTGDGYTF TGTGCCAGCAGTGACTCGACAGGGGACGGCTACACCTTC
TRBJ2-2 NA NA TRBV7-8 CASSLSTGELFF TGTGCCAGCAGCCTTTCGACCGGGGAGCTGTTTTTT
TRBJ2-3 NA TRBD2 TRBV4-2 CASSPSQAGETTDTQYF TGTGCCAGCAGCCCATCCCAAGCGGGAGAGACCACAGATACGCAGTATTTT
TRBJ2-6 NA NA TRBV7-8 CASSLGGNPGANVLTF TGTGCCAGCAGCTTAGGAGGGAACCCTGGGGCCAACGTCCTGACTTTC
TRBJ1-1 NA NA TRBV7-8 CASSFSVGNTEAFF TGTGCCAGCAGCTTCAGCGTAGGGAACACTGAAGCTTTCTTT